This TCR beta chain was retrieved from a study of blood T cell repertoires in COVID-19. Study summary: T cells, B-cell-depleted T cells, or PBMCs supplied cDNA or gDNA.

Measured with immunoSEQ multiplex PCR; TCRdb has only the in-frame clones, and not every one. There are 150,000 to 200,000 clones in the sample; about four fifths occur only once, and less than 7% lies in the top ten. This CDR3 is 15 amino acids long. V was cut by 2 bases and J by 4 bases, with 14 bases left in between. The germline CDR1 and CDR2 sequences are SGHNT and YYREEE (reference sequence). The origin of this receptor is a woman aged 35 to 49 with COVID-19, enrolled during active disease. The rearrangement uses TRBV5-4 and TRBJ2-3, with TRBD2 as a possible D gene (6 bases). The specimen was peripheral blood. Written as DNA, the CDR3 is TGTGCCAGCAGCTTACGGAGCGGGTCCGCAGATACGCAGTATTTT. It yields the protein CASSLRSGSADTQYF.